What follows is one T cell receptor beta chain and its context. CDR1 and CDR2 from the germline V gene are LNHNV and YYDKDF (reference sequence). V shed 1 base and J shed 5 bases, with 8 bases lying between them. The length of the CDR3 is 13 residues. This sample was included in a study of a mutant IDH1 vaccine in newly diagnosed glioma. Time point noted: baseline, week 1 (first vaccination visit). Treatment meaning: pre-vaccination baseline after standard-of-care therapy. Assay: immunoSEQ multiplex PCR; the TCRdb copy retains only in-frame clones and omits some. The data hold approximately 52,000 clones, with 65% to 80% observed a single time.

Sequences were derived from PBMCs, sampled from a glioma patient treated with radiotherapy, temozolomide or both. This clonotype was obtained from a woman aged 40 to 55 with glioma. V and J are TRBV15 and TRBJ1-2, with D possibly matching TRBD1 (5 bases). CDR3 in amino acids: CATSRAREYGYTF. CDR3 sequence (DNA): TGTGCCACCAGCAGAGCCAGGGAGTATGGCTACACCTTC.